This T cell receptor (beta chain) came from a study of cytomegalovirus exposure and HLA in healthy donors. Study information: According to later analysis, the same platform produced the 130 or so validation and 600 to 800 first-cohort repertoires.

The CDR3 spans 15 residues. The germline gives CDR1 MNHNS, CDR2 SASEGT. V shed 4 bases, J shed 4 bases, and the junction held 8 bases outside the gene matches. Sequencing was performed with immunoSEQ multiplex PCR; in TCRdb, only in-frame clones are kept and a portion is missing. The data show roughly 200,000 clones, about 81% seen once. The material sequenced was PBMCs. The chain links TRBV6-1 to TRBJ1-2, with 8 bases fitting TRBD1. The origin of this receptor is a woman aged 25 to 39 in good health and CMV-seronegative. CDR3: CASSAPDRGLYGYTF. The DNA for the CDR3 is TGTGCCAGCAGTGCACCCGACAGGGGCCTCTATGGCTACACCTTC.